The 22 T cell receptor beta chains presented below share a single source sample, sequenced in a study of blood T cell repertoires in COVID-19. Only in-frame clones appear in the TCRdb table, and some are missing; sequencing was by immunoSEQ multiplex PCR. The sample records a few hundred thousand clones, around 92% being singletons. Sequencing was done on a sample of peripheral blood. The receptors come from a man aged 18 to 35 who had recovered from COVID-19.

The rearrangement joins TRBV21-1 to TRBJ2-7; TRBD1, the table's D call, was not compared with the DNA. TRBV21-1 is annotated as a pseudogene. This CDR3 contains 16 residues. The CDR3 is CASSKVASRSSYEQYF. The CDR3 DNA reads as TGTGCCAGCAGCAAAGTTGCCTCCAGAAGCTCCTACGAGCAGTACTTC.

The rearrangement uses TRBV10-1 and TRBJ2-7, with 10 bases identical to TRBD2. Germline CDR1 WNHNN, CDR2 SYGVQD (reference sequence). J gave up 5 bases and V 0 bases, and 4 bases lay outside the gene matches. The CDR3 covers 15 residues. Written as DNA, the CDR3 is TGCGCCAGCAGTGAGTCCCTAGCGGGAGTAGACGAGCAGTACTTC. Residues: CASSESLAGVDEQYF.

The J gene is TRBJ1-1, the V gene TRBV18; 11 nucleotides agree with TRBD1. This CDR3 has 15 residues. Trimming at V came to 3 bases and at J to 5 bases, leaving 5 bases not matched to a gene. Germline CDR1 is KGHSH and CDR2 is LQKENI. The DNA for the CDR3 is TGTGCCAGCTCACCGGGACAGGGGGGGTATACTGAAGCTTTCTTT. Encoded protein: CASSPGQGGYTEAFF. Full variable domain (rest looked up from reference TRBV18 and TRBJ1-1): NAGVMQNPRHLVRRRGQEARLRCSPMKGHSHVYWYRQLPEEGLKFMVYLQKENIIDESGMPKERFSAEFPKEGPSILRIQQVVRGDSAAYFCASSPGQGGYTEAFFGQGTRLTVV.

The chain is built from TRBV2 and TRBJ1-1; 7 nucleotides agree with TRBD1. V trimming: 10 bases; J trimming: 0 bases; junction bases outside the gene matches: 8. Germline V gene data show CDR1 as SNHLY and CDR2 as FYNNEI. This CDR3 has 14 amino acids. The CDR3 DNA reads as TGTGCCACCCAGGGGGACAACCTGAACACTGAAGCTTTCTTT. Its protein product is CATQGDNLNTEAFF.

This clone has only a few counts. This chain connects TRBV7-9 to TRBJ1-6; perhaps TRBD1 as D (6 bases). Germline CDR1 SEHNR, CDR2 FQNEAQ (reference sequence). Trimming took 6 bases from V and 4 from J, leaving 16 bases between them. This CDR3 comprises 16 residues. CDR3 sequence (DNA): TGTGCCAGCAGTGGCCAGGAACAGGGTTATAATTCACCCCTCCACTTT. Protein product: CASSGQEQGYNSPLHF.

The gene calls are TRBV11-3 and TRBJ2-5; D is perhaps TRBD1 (6 bases). This CDR3 has 14 residues. Trimming took off 6 bases at V and 5 bases at J, with 16 bases between the two ends. CDR1 is SGHNT, CDR2 YENEEA, per germline. CDR3 loop: CASSSDSGGETQYF. DNA of the CDR3: TGTGCCAGCAGTTCGGACAGCGGCGGGGAGACCCAGTACTTC.

The chain links TRBV20-1 to TRBJ2-2; D is uncertain. From germline, CDR1 is DFQATT and CDR2 SNEGSKA (reference sequence). The CDR3 is 11 amino acids. V was shortened by 5 bases and J by 6 bases, with 7 bases between the two germline ends. CDR3 loop: CSALSAGELFF. The DNA of the CDR3 is TGCAGTGCTCTAAGCGCCGGGGAGCTGTTTTTT.

The rearrangement links TRBV6-5 to TRBJ1-1; tentative D call: TRBD1 (5 bases). The CDR3 covers 14 residues. Germline loops: CDR1 MNHEY, CDR2 SVGAGI. V lost 2 bases to trimming and J lost 5 bases, with 12 bases between them. The CDR3 DNA sequence: TGTGCCAGCAGTTACGGGAGGGGTTTGACTGAAGCTTTCTTT. As protein: CASSYGRGLTEAFF.

This clone was observed a few times. V is TRBV29-1 and J is TRBJ1-1; D perhaps matches TRBD1 (5 bases). Germline CDR1 and CDR2: SQVTM and ANQGSEA. Trimming stripped 6 bases from V and 11 bases from J, with 13 bases between. CDR3 length: 10 residues. The CDR3 region is CSVGNSGAFF. DNA of the CDR3: TGCAGCGTCGGAAATTCAGGGGCTTTCTTT. Full variable domain (rest looked up from reference TRBV29-1 and TRBJ1-1): SAVISQKPSRDICQRGTSLTIQCQVDSQVTMMFWYRQQPGQSLTLIATANQGSEATYESGFVIDKFPISRPNLTFSTLTVSNMSPEDSSIYLCSVGNSGAFFGQGTRLTVV.

This clone was seen only once. The chain employs TRBV11-2 and TRBJ2-1, with 7 bases that match TRBD2. V trimming: 3 bases; J trimming: 5 bases; junction bases outside the gene matches: 4. The CDR3 has 14 residues. Germline V CDR1 and CDR2: SGHAT, FQNNGV. The CDR3 here is CASSFGGSDNEQFF. As DNA, the CDR3 is TGTGCCAGCAGCTTTGGCGGGAGCGACAATGAGCAGTTCTTC.

The chain has TRBV18 and TRBJ1-1; 12 bases are a match to TRBD1. The CDR3 extends over 16 amino acids. Germline CDR1 reads KGHSH; CDR2 reads LQKENI. The V segment lost 4 bases and the J segment 3 bases; nucleotides outside the gene matches: 6. The CDR3 bases are TGTGCCAGCTCACTGACCGGGACAGGGGGCCACACTGAAGCTTTCTTT. The encoded protein is CASSLTGTGGHTEAFF.

This sequence joins TRBV9 and TRBJ2-1, with TRBD1 matching 10 bases. V lost 5 bases to trimming and J lost 7 bases; unmatched junction nucleotides: 9. The CDR3 sequence is 15 residues long. Germline loops: CDR1 SGDLS, CDR2 YYNGEE. CDR3 residues: CASSVRDRGANEQFF. The CDR3 nucleotides read TGTGCCAGCAGTGTCCGGGACAGGGGCGCAAATGAGCAGTTCTTC.

The genes are TRBV27 and TRBJ1-5; D ambiguous. CDR3 length equals 13 residues. Trimming cost V 2 bases and J 6 bases, with 8 bases left between them. Germline V CDR1 and CDR2: MNHEY, SMNVEV (reference sequence). The CDR3: CASSLRAGQPQHF. Here the CDR3 DNA reads TGTGCCAGCAGTTTAAGGGCGGGTCAGCCCCAGCATTTT.

This clone appeared once. The gene calls are TRBV11-2 and TRBJ2-7; TRBD2 might be the D (6 bases). CDR1 is SGHAT and CDR2 is FQNNGV in the germline V gene. The CDR3 length is 15 residues. Deletions cut 0 bases from V and 9 bases from J, with 18 bases between. In DNA form, the CDR3 reads TGTGCCAGCAGCTTAGACGGGGAGGTAGTCCTACGGCAGTACTTC. Translation gives CASSLDGEVVLRQYF.

This chain joins TRBV2 and TRBJ2-6; D call uncertain. Trimming stripped 1 base from V and 0 bases from J, with 4 bases between. The CDR3 has 15 residues. The germline V gene encodes CDR1 SNHLY and CDR2 FYNNEI. The CDR3 sequence is CASSEGASGANVLTF. CDR3 sequence (DNA): TGTGCCAGCAGTGAAGGCGCCTCTGGGGCCAACGTCCTGACTTTC.

The CDR3 is CASSQEGRPSTDTQYF. The CDR3 region has the DNA TGCGCCAGCAGCCAAGAGGGCAGGCCGAGCACAGATACGCAGTATTTT. The chain combines TRBV4-1 with TRBJ2-3; no clear D. V lost 0 bases and J 0 bases, leaving 10 bases between the germline ends. Per the germline V gene, CDR1 is MGHRA and CDR2 is YSYEKL. The CDR3 is 16 amino acids.

V and J are TRBV7-9 and TRBJ1-3, with TRBD1 matching over 8 bases. Germline V gene sequence: CDR1 SEHNR, CDR2 FQNEAQ (reference sequence). J was trimmed by 2 bases and V by 5 bases; bases with no gene match: 5. This CDR3 spans 15 amino acids. The CDR3 loop reads CASSPTQGAGNTIYF. CDR3 in DNA: TGTGCCAGCAGCCCAACACAGGGGGCTGGAAACACCATATATTTT.

In nucleotides, the CDR3 is TGTGCCACACCCCGGGGGAATACTGATGGCTACACCTTC. Residues: CATPRGNTDGYTF. J is TRBJ1-2 and V is TRBV7-9, with D possibly being TRBD1 (5 bases). V lost 10 bases and J 6 bases, leaving 18 bases between the germline ends. Germline CDR1 is SEHNR and CDR2 is FQNEAQ (reference sequence). CDR3 length: 13 amino acids.

The chain carries TRBV18 and TRBJ2-3, with 8 bases identical to TRBD1. The CDR3 runs to 16 residues. V trimming: 0 bases; J trimming: 3 bases; junction bases outside the gene matches: 5. Germline CDR1 KGHSH, CDR2 LQKENI. The CDR3 reads CASSPPAGGGTDTQYF. The DNA for the CDR3 is TGTGCCAGCTCACCACCCGCAGGGGGCGGGACAGATACGCAGTATTTT. The whole variable domain, remainder taken from reference TRBV18 and TRBJ2-3, is NAGVMQNPRHLVRRRGQEARLRCSPMKGHSHVYWYRQLPEEGLKFMVYLQKENIIDESGMPKERFSAEFPKEGPSILRIQQVVRGDSAAYFCASSPPAGGGTDTQYFGPGTRLTVL.

The chain uses TRBV15 and TRBJ1-2; weak D call: TRBD1 (6 bases). Trimming removed 2 bases at V and 8 bases at J, with 15 bases between. The CDR3 is 14 residues long. The germline CDR1 and CDR2 sequences are LNHNV and YYDKDF (reference sequence). DNA of the CDR3: TGTGCCACCAGCAGATACCGGGACACGTTGGGCTACACCTTC. Translating gives CATSRYRDTLGYTF.

This chain uses TRBV3-1 (or the pseudogene TRBV3-2) with TRBJ1-1; D is unclear. Germline V gene data show CDR1 as LGHDT and CDR2 as YNNKEL (reference sequence). The CDR3 covers 12 residues. V shed 6 bases and J shed 7 bases, with 12 bases lying between them. The CDR3 sequence: CASSLEGSEAFF. Here the CDR3 DNA reads TGTGCCAGCAGTTTGGAGGGCAGTGAAGCTTTCTTT.

The chain recombines TRBV19 with TRBJ1-4, with D possibly matching TRBD1 (6 bases). The CDR3 length is 15 residues. V was shortened by 5 bases and J by 2 bases, with 12 bases between the two germline ends. Per the germline V gene, CDR1 is LNHDA and CDR2 is SQIVND (reference sequence). The CDR3 DNA reads as TGTGCCAGTAGTTCCGGGACATCGACTAATGAAAAACTGTTTTTT. Its translation: CASSSGTSTNEKLFF.